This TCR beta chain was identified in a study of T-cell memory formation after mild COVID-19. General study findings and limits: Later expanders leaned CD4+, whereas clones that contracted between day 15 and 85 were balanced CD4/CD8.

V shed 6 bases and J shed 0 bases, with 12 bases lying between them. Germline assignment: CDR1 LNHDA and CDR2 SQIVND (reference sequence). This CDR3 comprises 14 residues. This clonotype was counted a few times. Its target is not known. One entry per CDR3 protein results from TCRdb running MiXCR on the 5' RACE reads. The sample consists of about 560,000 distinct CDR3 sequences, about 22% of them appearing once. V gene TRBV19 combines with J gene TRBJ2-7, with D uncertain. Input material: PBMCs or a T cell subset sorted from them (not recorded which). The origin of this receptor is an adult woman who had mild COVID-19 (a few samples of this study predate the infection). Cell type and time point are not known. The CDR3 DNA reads TGTGCCAGTAGCCCTGACCCGAGCTCCTACGAGCAGTACTTC. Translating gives CASSPDPSSYEQYF. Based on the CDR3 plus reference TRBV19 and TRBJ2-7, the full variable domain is DGGITQSPKYLFRKEGQNVTLSCEQNLNHDAMYWYRQDPGQGLRLIYYSQIVNDFQKGDIAEGYSVSREKKESFPLTVTSAQKNPTAFYLCASSPDPSSYEQYFGPGTRLTVT.